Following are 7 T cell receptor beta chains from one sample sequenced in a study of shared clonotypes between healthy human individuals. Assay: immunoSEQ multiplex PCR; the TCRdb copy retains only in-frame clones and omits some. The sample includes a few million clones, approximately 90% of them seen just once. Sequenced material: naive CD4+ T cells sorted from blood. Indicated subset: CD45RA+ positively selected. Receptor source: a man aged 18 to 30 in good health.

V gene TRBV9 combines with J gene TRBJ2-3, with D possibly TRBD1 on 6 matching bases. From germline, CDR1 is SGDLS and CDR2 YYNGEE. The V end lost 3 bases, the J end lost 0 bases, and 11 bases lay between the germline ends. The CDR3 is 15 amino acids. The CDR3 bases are TGTGCCAGCAGCGACCGGACAGCTAGCACAGATACGCAGTATTTT. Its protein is CASSDRTASTDTQYF.

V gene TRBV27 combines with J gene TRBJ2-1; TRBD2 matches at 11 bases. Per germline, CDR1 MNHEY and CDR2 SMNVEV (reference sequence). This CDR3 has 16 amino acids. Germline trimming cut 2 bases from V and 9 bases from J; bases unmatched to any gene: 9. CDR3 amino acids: CASSLRVAGGKVEQFF. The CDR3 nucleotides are TGTGCCAGCAGTTTACGAGTAGCGGGAGGGAAAGTTGAGCAGTTCTTC.

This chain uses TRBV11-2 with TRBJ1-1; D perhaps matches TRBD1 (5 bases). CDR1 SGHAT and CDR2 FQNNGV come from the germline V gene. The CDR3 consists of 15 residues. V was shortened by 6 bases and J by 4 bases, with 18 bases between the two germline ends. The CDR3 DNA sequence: TGTGCCAGCAGTGGTATCCAGGGCTCGGCCACTGAAGCTTTCTTT. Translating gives CASSGIQGSATEAFF.

DNA for the CDR3: TGTGCCAGCACCCAGGGGAGGAACACTGAAGCTTTCTTT. Its protein is CASTQGRNTEAFF. V and J are TRBV27 and TRBJ1-1; D may be TRBD1 (6 bases). Germline assignment: CDR1 MNHEY and CDR2 SMNVEV (reference sequence). The CDR3 extends over 13 amino acids. The V end lost 7 bases, the J end lost 1 base, and 10 bases lay between the germline ends.

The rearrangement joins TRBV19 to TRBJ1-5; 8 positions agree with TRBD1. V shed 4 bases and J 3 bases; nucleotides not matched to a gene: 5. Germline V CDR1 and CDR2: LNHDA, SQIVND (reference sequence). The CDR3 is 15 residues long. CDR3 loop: CASSTTGVTNQPQHF. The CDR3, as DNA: TGTGCCAGTAGTACGACAGGGGTTACCAATCAGCCCCAGCATTTT.

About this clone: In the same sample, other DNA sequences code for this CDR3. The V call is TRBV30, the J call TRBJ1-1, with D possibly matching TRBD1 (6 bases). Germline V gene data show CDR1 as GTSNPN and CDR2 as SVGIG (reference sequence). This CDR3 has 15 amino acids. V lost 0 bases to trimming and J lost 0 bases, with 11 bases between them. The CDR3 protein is CAWSVRGRMNTEAFF. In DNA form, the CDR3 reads TGTGCCTGGAGTGTCAGGGGACGGATGAACACTGAAGCTTTCTTT.

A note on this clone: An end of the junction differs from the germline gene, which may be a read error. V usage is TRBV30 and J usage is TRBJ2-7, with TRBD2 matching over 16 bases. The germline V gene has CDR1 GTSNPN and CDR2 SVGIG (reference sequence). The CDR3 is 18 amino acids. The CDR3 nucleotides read TGTGCCTGGATAGGAGGGACTAGCGGGAGGGTAAGCTCCTACGGGCAGTACTTC. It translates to CAWIGGTSGRVSSYGQYF. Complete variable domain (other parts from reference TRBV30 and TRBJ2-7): SQTIHQWPATLVQPVGSPLSLECTVEGTSNPNLYWYRQAAGRGLQLLFYSVGIGQISSEVPQNLSASRPQDRQFILSSKKLLLSDSGFYLCAWIGGTSGRVSSYGQYFGPGTRLTVT.